The 10 T cell receptor beta chains reported below all come from one sample, sequenced in a study of T-cell memory formation after mild COVID-19. TCRdb re-called the 5' RACE reads through MiXCR, storing one row per CDR3 protein. Found here are about 82,000 distinct CDR3 sequences, over 10% of them singletons; the top ten hold around 41%. Sequencing input: PBMCs or a T cell subset sorted from them (not recorded which). The receptors come from a man aged 18-30 years who had mild COVID-19 (a few samples of this study predate the infection). Cell type and time point are not known.

In this sample, this clonotype turned up a few times. The chain employs TRBV28 and TRBJ2-1; TRBD2 agrees at 7 bases. V dropped 10 bases and J dropped 1; count of bases not matched to a gene: 4. Per germline, CDR1 MDHEN and CDR2 SYDVKM. The CDR3 spans 13 residues. Written as DNA, the CDR3 is TGTGCCACCGACGGGGGGTCCTACAATGAGCAGTTCTTC. It encodes CATDGGSYNEQFF.

This clonotype was recorded a few times. The V gene is TRBV9, the J gene TRBJ2-4; the match to TRBD1 covers 7 bases. CDR1 and CDR2 from the germline V gene are SGDLS and YYNGEE. V was clipped by 4 bases and J by 9 bases; unmatched bases: 10. This CDR3 has 14 amino acids. DNA for the CDR3: TGTGCCAGCAGCACCGGGACAGATGCGGCCATTCAGTACTTC. It yields the protein CASSTGTDAAIQYF.

The chain recombines TRBV2 with TRBJ2-7; D not certain. The CDR3 has 15 amino acids. Germline CDR1 is SNHLY and CDR2 is FYNNEI. V dropped 3 bases and J dropped 0 bases, with 12 bases sitting between them. The CDR3 region is CASSDPRLSSYEQYV. Written as DNA, the CDR3 is TGTGCCAGCAGTGACCCCAGGTTGAGCTCCTACGAGCAGTACGTC.

This chain links TRBV18 with TRBJ2-1, with D unresolved. This CDR3 comprises 17 residues. Trimming cost V 4 bases and J 0 bases, with 16 bases left between them. The germline CDR1 and CDR2 sequences are KGHSH and LQKENI. The CDR3 loop is CASSLDNLYRSYNEQFF. In DNA form, the CDR3 reads TGTGCCAGCTCACTCGACAACCTATATCGCTCCTACAATGAGCAGTTCTTC.

This clonotype turned up a few times. The chain carries TRBV27 and TRBJ2-1; TRBD1 matches 7 bases. Per the germline V gene, CDR1 is MNHEY and CDR2 is SMNVEV (reference sequence). This CDR3 contains 14 residues. The V gene end was trimmed by 2 bases and the J gene end by 6 bases; junction bases not matched to a gene: 4. CDR3 DNA: TGTGCCAGCAGTTTACTACAGGGGACCAATGAGCAGTTCTTC. It specifies CASSLLQGTNEQFF.

The gene calls are TRBV27 and TRBJ2-5; no definite D call. There are 14 residues in the CDR3. V was shortened by 2 bases and J by 2 bases, with 9 bases between the two germline ends. CDR1 is MNHEY and CDR2 is SMNVEV in the germline V gene (reference sequence). CDR3: CASSLRNLQETQYF. The CDR3 coding sequence is TGTGCCAGCAGTTTACGGAACCTACAAGAGACCCAGTACTTC.

This sequence joins TRBV5-1 and TRBJ1-1; the D gene is possibly TRBD1 (6 bases). The CDR3 length is 14 residues. The V and J ends lost 5 bases and 1 base respectively, with 12 bases between them. Germline CDR1 and CDR2: SGHRS and YFSETQ. Here the CDR3 reads CASSWRGPNTEAFF. CDR3 DNA: TGCGCCAGCAGTTGGCGGGGGCCGAACACTGAAGCTTTCTTT.

This clonotype was detected only a few times. The rearrangement links TRBV4-1 to TRBJ1-1, with a tentative D call TRBD1 (6 bases). The CDR3 consists of 16 residues. Germline V lookup: CDR1 MGHRA, CDR2 YSYEKL. V lost 3 bases and J lost 0, with 14 bases in between. CDR3 in DNA: TGCGCCAGCAGCCAGAGGGGGGGGGCTATGAACACTGAAGCTTTCTTT. It specifies CASSQRGGAMNTEAFF.

This chain links TRBV6-6 with TRBJ1-2; D perhaps matches TRBD1 (6 bases). The CDR3 covers 17 residues. Germline V CDR1 and CDR2: MNHNY, SVGAGI (reference sequence). With 7 bases removed from V and 0 bases from J, the gap between germline ends came to 21 bases. Here the CDR3 reads CASIRAGYQGSNYGYTF. In DNA, the CDR3 is TGTGCCAGCATTAGGGCGGGCTACCAGGGGTCTAACTATGGCTACACCTTC.

This chain connects TRBV10-3 to TRBJ2-7, with 7 bases that match TRBD2. Germline CDR1 reads ENHRY; CDR2 reads SYGVKD. The V segment lost 0 bases and the J segment 1 base; nucleotides outside the gene matches: 6. This CDR3 has 16 residues. The CDR3 region is CAISESSLAASYEQYF. The CDR3 DNA sequence: TGTGCCATCAGTGAGTCGAGTCTAGCGGCTTCCTACGAGCAGTACTTC.